The T cell receptor (beta chain) described here comes from a study of monozygotic twins with cystic fibrosis. Study at large: With around 14 PCR cycles, barcoded libraries came from approximately 2.8 micrograms of fragmented DNA.

Study-wide points: J usage was most co-twin-similar in 8 of 16 pairs, V in 13. Monozygotic CF twins shared more identical nucleotide clonotypes than unrelated patients. In this small cohort, shared CDR3 numbers showed no association with age, concordance or disease severity.

This table comes from immunoSEQ multiplex PCR, and its TCRdb copy is limited to in-frame clones, with some not included. The sample carries 20,000 or so clones, about 83% recorded once. As for this clone: Its antigen remains unidentified.

Trimming took 0 bases from V and 4 from J, leaving 9 bases between them. The length of the CDR3 is 14 residues. Germline V gives CDR1 MNHEY, CDR2 SVGAGI. The sample was blood. This rearrangement joins TRBV6-5 to TRBJ1-2; perhaps TRBD1 as D (5 bases). The receptor's source is a woman aged 25 to 39 with cystic fibrosis. In DNA, the CDR3 is TGTGCCAGCAGTTACTCAGGGGATTTCTATGGCTACACCTTC. Protein: CASSYSGDFYGYTF.